This T cell receptor (beta chain) was identified during a study of early T cells in non-severe SARS-CoV-2 infection. In the study overall: Sequencing used unsorted whole-blood bulk RNA, so chains lack pairing.

The V gene's germline CDR1 is SGHVS and CDR2 FNYEAQ. This CDR3 comprises 16 residues. The V gene lost 2 bases and the J gene lost 0 bases, with 11 bases spanning the gap. Individual cDNA molecules each received unique molecular identifiers attached to them. TCRdb called the 5' RACE reads again in MiXCR, with one record for every CDR3 protein. In the table there are over 50,000 distinct CDR3 sequences, 9.5% to 14% of which are singletons. At least ten counts were recorded for this clonotype. The clonotype originates from an adult who was a healthcare worker with PCR-confirmed SARS-CoV-2 infection or an uninfected control (not recorded which). Material: whole blood. The V call is TRBV7-6, the J call TRBJ2-1; D is ambiguous. As DNA, the CDR3 is TGTGCCAGCAGCTTATGGGCCTCGAGCTCCTACAATGAGCAGTTCTTC. This gives the protein CASSLWASSSYNEQFF.